A single sample gave rise to the 4 T cell receptor beta chains below, sequenced in a study of blood T cell repertoires in COVID-19. Libraries were prepared by immunoSEQ multiplex PCR; TCRdb keeps only in-frame clonotypes and omits some of them. This sample has about 130,000 clones, with more than 85% found just once. Sequencing was carried out using peripheral blood. The receptors here all came from a man in his sixties with COVID-19, enrolled during active disease.

This clone was seen only once. The chain carries TRBV25-1 and TRBJ1-4, with TRBD1 matching 8 bases. After removal of 3 bases from V and 8 bases from J, the junction contained 2 bases not matched to a gene. Germline V lookup: CDR1 MGHDK, CDR2 SYGVNS. The CDR3 sequence is 13 residues long. CDR3 sequence reads: CASSDRGQEKLFF. CDR3 in DNA: TGTGCCAGCAGTGACAGGGGGCAAGAAAAACTGTTTTTT. Drawing the rest from reference TRBV25-1 and TRBJ1-4, the complete variable domain is EADIYQTPRYLVIGTGKKITLECSQTMGHDKMYWYQQDPGMELHLIHYSYGVNSTEKGDLSSESTVSRIRTEHFPLTLESARPSHTSQYLCASSDRGQEKLFFGSGTQLSVL.

This clone showed up just once. In DNA form, the CDR3 reads TGTGCCAGCAGCCTCCGTAGCGGGGGACTAAACACCGGGGAGCTGTTTTTT. This encodes CASSLRSGGLNTGELFF. V usage is TRBV14 and J usage is TRBJ2-2, with 9 bases aligning to TRBD2. The CDR3 is made up of 17 amino acids. Germline CDR1 SGHDN, CDR2 FVKESK. V shed 4 bases, J shed 2 bases, and the junction held 8 bases outside the gene matches.

The chain combines TRBV2 with TRBJ1-3; D is ambiguous. The CDR3 sequence is 15 residues long. Trimming shortened V by 4 bases and J by 2 bases, and 12 bases separated the two germline ends. Germline V gene lookup returns CDR1 SNHLY and CDR2 FYNNEI. For the CDR3, the DNA is TGTGCCAGCAGTGCATTACAGAGACCTGGAAACACCATATATTTT. Translation gives CASSALQRPGNTIYF.

The chain links TRBV11-3 to TRBJ2-7; 7 bases align to TRBD1. V lost 0 bases, J lost 8 bases, and 7 bases stayed unmatched. CDR1 SGHNT and CDR2 YENEEA come from the germline V gene. This CDR3 spans 14 amino acids. The CDR3, as DNA: TGTGCCAGCAGCTTAGAGGGGACAGAAGAGAAGCAGTACTTC. Translating gives CASSLEGTEEKQYF.